Following are 29 T cell receptor beta chains from one sample sequenced in a study of cytomegalovirus exposure and HLA in healthy donors (dated by TCRdb to 2015 to 2018). Library construction relied on the immunoSEQ multiplex PCR assay. The multiplex PCR relied on a mix of 60 forward primers for TCR Vbeta segments and 13 reverse primers for TCR Jbeta segments. TCRdb re-hosts the immuneACCESS table, in-frame sequences only. Its copies lack some clones; in the studies checked, an unresolved V gene accounts for under half of them, and the cause for the rest is not known. For this sample there are approximately 140,000 clones; 75% to 85% appear just once. The ten largest account for 5.5% to 7% of the sample. Sequenced material: PBMCs. The receptors were gathered from a woman aged 40 to 55 in good health and CMV-seropositive.

The chain carries TRBV10-3 and TRBJ2-2; D gene unclear. CDR1 and CDR2 from the germline V gene are ENHRY and SYGVKD. Trimming removed 10 bases at V and 1 base at J, with 10 bases between. The CDR3 covers 13 residues. The CDR3 sequence: CASRGRNTGELFF. The CDR3 coding sequence is TGTGCCAGCCGCGGCCGGAACACCGGGGAGCTGTTTTTT.

Details on this clone: Within the sample, other DNA sequences also encode this same CDR3. V gene TRBV7-9 combines with J gene TRBJ2-7; D is undetermined. Trimming shortened V by 5 bases and J by 7 bases, and 12 bases separated the two germline ends. Germline assignment: CDR1 SEHNR and CDR2 FQNEAQ (reference sequence). The CDR3 totals 12 residues. The CDR3: CASSQPAVEQYF. For the CDR3, the DNA is TGTGCCAGCAGCCAACCCGCAGTGGAGCAGTACTTC.

The chain couples TRBV19 to TRBJ2-7; 7 nucleotides match TRBD2. V lost 3 bases, J lost 6 bases, and 8 bases stayed unmatched. Germline V gene data show CDR1 as LNHDA and CDR2 as SQIVND (reference sequence). CDR3 length equals 14 residues. CDR3 protein: CASSIFGREGEQYF. CDR3 DNA: TGTGCCAGTAGTATTTTCGGCAGGGAGGGCGAGCAGTACTTC.

The CDR3 bases are TGTGCCAGCACTCCCCTGGGGGGATTGGAGCGGGGTACGCAGTATTTT. It codes for CASTPLGGLERGTQYF. This chain joins TRBV11-1 and TRBJ2-3, with 7 bases aligning to TRBD2. This CDR3 spans 16 amino acids. J was trimmed by 8 bases and V by 7 bases; bases with no gene match: 18. From germline, CDR1 is SGHAT and CDR2 FQDESV (reference sequence).

The chain carries TRBV5-1 and TRBJ1-2; 7 bases are shared with TRBD1. Germline assignment: CDR1 SGHRS and CDR2 YFSETQ. The CDR3 runs 13 residues. The V gene end was trimmed by 4 bases and the J gene end by 9 bases; junction bases not matched to a gene: 9. The CDR3 is CASSVGQAGSYTF. For the CDR3, the DNA is TGCGCCAGCAGCGTTGGACAGGCGGGTAGCTACACCTTC.

This clone was observed a single time. This chain uses TRBV19 with TRBJ2-2, with 8 bases matching TRBD2. There are 13 residues in the CDR3. J lost 7 bases, V lost 5 bases, and 3 bases had no gene match. In germline, CDR1 is LNHDA, CDR2 SQIVND (reference sequence). This CDR3 is CASSEAGGGELFF. CDR3 DNA: TGTGCCAGTAGTGAGGCGGGAGGCGGGGAGCTGTTTTTT.

The CDR3 loop reads CASRGESTQPQHF. In DNA form, the CDR3 reads TGTGCCAGCAGAGGGGAATCGACTCAGCCCCAGCATTTT. The chain recombines TRBV2 with TRBJ1-5; D is perhaps TRBD1 (5 bases). The CDR3 is 13 amino acids. Per germline, CDR1 SNHLY and CDR2 FYNNEI. The V end lost 6 bases, the J end lost 6 bases, and 12 bases lay between the germline ends.

This sequence joins TRBV28 and TRBJ2-2, with 7 bases lining up with TRBD2. V was pared by 6 bases and J by 8 bases, with 6 bases of the junction left unmatched. In germline, CDR1 is MDHEN, CDR2 SYDVKM. The CDR3 consists of 13 residues. The CDR3 loop reads CASRVGTMGELFF. Written as DNA, the CDR3 is TGTGCCAGCAGGGTCGGGACTATGGGGGAGCTGTTTTTT.

This chain uses TRBV7-9 with TRBJ2-7; D is perhaps TRBD1 (5 bases). This CDR3 contains 15 residues. Trimming removed 2 bases from V and 5 bases from J, with 16 bases in between. Germline loops: CDR1 SEHNR, CDR2 FQNEAQ (reference sequence). DNA for the CDR3: TGTGCCAGCAGCTTATTTTGGCAGGGCTGGGACGAGCAGTACTTC. Translation: CASSLFWQGWDEQYF.

The V gene is TRBV5-1, the J gene TRBJ2-5, with 7 bases fitting TRBD1. CDR1 and CDR2 (germline): SGHRS, YFSETQ. This CDR3 has 16 residues. J was trimmed by 4 bases and V by 0 bases; bases with no gene match: 9. In DNA form, the CDR3 reads TGCGCCAGCAGCTTGGCCCCAGGGGGAGTAGGAGAGACCCAGTACTTC. Residues: CASSLAPGGVGETQYF.

This clone was counted between two and nine times. The chain recombines TRBV11-2 with TRBJ1-1, with 7 bases lining up with TRBD1. This CDR3 has 15 amino acids. Trimming took 5 bases from V and 1 from J; bases not matched to a gene: 7. Germline V gene lookup returns CDR1 SGHAT and CDR2 FQNNGV. CDR3 residues: CASSPRTGENTEAFF. CDR3 DNA sequence: TGTGCCAGCAGCCCCCGGACAGGCGAGAACACTGAAGCTTTCTTT.

The V call is TRBV27, the J call TRBJ2-1, with D possibly being TRBD2 (6 bases). The CDR3 runs to 14 residues. Per the germline V gene, CDR1 is MNHEY and CDR2 is SMNVEV (reference sequence). Trimming shortened V by 5 bases and J by 0 bases, and 8 bases separated the two germline ends. CDR3 sequence: CASSRLGSYNEQFF. The CDR3 nucleotides read TGTGCCAGCAGTCGACTAGGCTCCTACAATGAGCAGTTCTTC.

V usage is TRBV6-1 and J usage is TRBJ1-5; 12 bases map to TRBD1. The ends lost 8 bases at V and 5 bases at J; junction bases unmatched: 1. Per germline, CDR1 MNHNS and CDR2 SASEGT. CDR3 length: 13 amino acids. Here the CDR3 reads CASRDRGHQPQHF. The CDR3 region has the DNA TGTGCCAGCCGGGACAGGGGGCATCAGCCCCAGCATTTT.

The rearrangement joins TRBV19 to TRBJ2-3; TRBD2 aligns across 11 bases. Germline loops: CDR1 LNHDA, CDR2 SQIVND (reference sequence). This CDR3 spans 15 amino acids. Losses at the gene ends were 5 bases for V and 2 bases for J; bases not matched to a gene: 3. CDR3 coding DNA: TGTGCCAGTAGTGTGACTAGCGGGGTCACAGATACGCAGTATTTT. As protein: CASSVTSGVTDTQYF.

This sequence joins TRBV29-1 and TRBJ2-3; 7 nucleotides agree with TRBD2. This CDR3 contains 13 residues. CDR1 SQVTM and CDR2 ANQGSEA come from the germline V gene. J lost 7 bases, V lost 4 bases, and 8 bases had no gene match. CDR3 in amino acids: CSVAGLQVNTQYF. The CDR3 region has the DNA TGCAGCGTTGCGGGACTACAGGTGAATACGCAGTATTTT.

The V call is TRBV6-6, the J call TRBJ1-2, with D uncertain. The CDR3 runs 13 residues. Trimming stripped 0 bases from V and 8 bases from J, with 10 bases between. Germline CDR1 MNHNY, CDR2 SVGAGI (reference sequence). CDR3 sequence reads: CASSYSAPRGYTF. The CDR3 DNA is TGTGCCAGCAGTTACTCAGCCCCGCGGGGCTACACCTTC.

The chain links TRBV27 to TRBJ1-5, with 9 bases lining up with TRBD1. Germline-derived CDR1 and CDR2 are MNHEY and SMNVEV (reference sequence). V was pared by 8 bases and J by 2 bases, with 7 bases of the junction left unmatched. The CDR3 is 15 amino acids. The CDR3 here is CASSGTGFGNQPQHF. The CDR3 coding sequence is TGTGCCAGCTCCGGGACAGGGTTTGGCAATCAGCCCCAGCATTTT.

This sequence joins TRBV10-3 and TRBJ2-1; TRBD2 aligns across 9 bases. Germline V CDR1 and CDR2: ENHRY, SYGVKD. CDR3 length: 14 residues. Germline trimming cut 4 bases from V and 9 bases from J; bases unmatched to any gene: 7. The CDR3 here is CAISVEAGGGEQFF. The CDR3, as DNA: TGTGCCATCAGTGTAGAGGCGGGAGGGGGTGAGCAGTTCTTC.

The chain has TRBV6-1 and TRBJ2-7; D might be TRBD1 (5 bases). This CDR3 is built from 15 residues. V lost 8 bases and J lost 0, with 17 bases in between. Germline V gives CDR1 MNHNS, CDR2 SASEGT. CDR3 nucleotides: TGTGCCAGCGGGTGGAACAGGTTGAGCTCCTACGAGCAGTACTTC. Translating gives CASGWNRLSSYEQYF.

J is TRBJ2-7 and V is TRBV28; 8 positions agree with TRBD2. This CDR3 is 15 amino acids long. In germline, CDR1 is MDHEN, CDR2 SYDVKM. V was pared by 0 bases and J by 0 bases, with 1 base of the junction left unmatched. The CDR3, as DNA: TGTGCCAGCAGTTTATGGGGGACTAGCTCCTACGAGCAGTACTTC. Translating it yields CASSLWGTSSYEQYF.

The chain is built from TRBV7-9 and TRBJ2-7, with 9 nucleotides matching TRBD1. From germline, CDR1 is SEHNR and CDR2 FQNEAQ (reference sequence). V dropped 2 bases and J dropped 4; count of bases not matched to a gene: 3. The length of the CDR3 is 14 residues. CDR3 DNA: TGTGCCAGCAGCTTATTGGACAGGGGATACGAGCAGTACTTC. Translation: CASSLLDRGYEQYF.

V is TRBV19 and J is TRBJ2-7; the match to TRBD2 covers 9 bases. CDR3 length equals 15 residues. Germline V gene sequence: CDR1 LNHDA, CDR2 SQIVND (reference sequence). V dropped 1 base and J dropped 1; count of bases not matched to a gene: 2. CDR3 region: CASSIALAGSYEQYF. The CDR3 bases are TGTGCCAGTAGTATAGCCCTAGCGGGATCCTACGAGCAGTACTTC. The full variable domain, completed using reference TRBV19 and TRBJ2-7, is DGGITQSPKYLFRKEGQNVTLSCEQNLNHDAMYWYRQDPGQGLRLIYYSQIVNDFQKGDIAEGYSVSREKKESFPLTVTSAQKNPTAFYLCASSIALAGSYEQYFGPGTRLTVT.

The chain links TRBV5-1 to TRBJ1-4; D is perhaps TRBD1 (6 bases). Trimming took off 3 bases at V and 0 bases at J, with 12 bases between the two ends. This CDR3 is built from 16 residues. Germline CDR1 reads SGHRS; CDR2 reads YFSETQ. The CDR3 DNA reads TGCGCCAGCAGCTCGGGAGGGGGAGCAACTAATGAAAAACTGTTTTTT. Translating gives CASSSGGGATNEKLFF.

The CDR3 DNA reads as TGTGCCAGCACCTTTACGGGACTAGCGGGAGGGGCCCAATTCTTC. It is translated as CASTFTGLAGGAQFF. The J gene is TRBJ2-1, the V gene TRBV27, with 16 bases matching TRBD2. V shed 7 bases, J shed 16 bases, and the junction held 13 bases outside the gene matches. This CDR3 region has 15 residues. Germline V CDR1 and CDR2: MNHEY, SMNVEV (reference sequence).

The chain couples TRBV10-3 to TRBJ1-2; TRBD1 might be the D (5 bases). CDR1 is ENHRY, CDR2 SYGVKD, per germline. V gave up 10 bases and J gave up 0 bases, with 12 bases separating them. The CDR3 contains 13 residues. This chain's CDR3 is CATTRETNYGYTF. In DNA form, the CDR3 reads TGTGCCACGACCAGGGAAACTAACTATGGCTACACCTTC.

The V and J genes are TRBV13 and TRBJ2-7, with 7 bases identical to TRBD1. From germline, CDR1 is PRHDT and CDR2 FYEKMQ (reference sequence). V shed 5 bases and J 2 bases; nucleotides not matched to a gene: 9. The CDR3 is made up of 15 amino acids. CDR3 loop: CASSLRAGTAYEQYF. CDR3 nucleotides: TGTGCCAGCAGCCTACGGGCCGGGACAGCCTACGAGCAGTACTTC.

This chain joins TRBV7-8 and TRBJ1-4; D is possibly TRBD1 (6 bases). This CDR3 region has 15 residues. Germline loops: CDR1 SGHVS, CDR2 FQNEAQ. Between the trimmed V and J ends, which lost 2 bases and 8 bases, there was a span of 15 bases. The CDR3 protein is CASSLPTGLQEKLFF. The CDR3 DNA reads as TGTGCCAGCAGCTTACCTACAGGGCTCCAAGAAAAACTGTTTTTT.

This chain links TRBV4-1 with TRBJ2-7, with D possibly matching TRBD1 (5 bases). Deletions cut 3 bases from V and 2 bases from J, with 11 bases between. Germline CDR1 is MGHRA and CDR2 is YSYEKL. The CDR3 extends over 14 amino acids. CDR3 loop: CASSQQGRPYEQYF. The CDR3 DNA sequence: TGCGCCAGCAGCCAGCAGGGTCGACCCTACGAGCAGTACTTC.

The rearrangement links TRBV19 to TRBJ2-4, with D perhaps matching TRBD1 (6 bases). The ends were cut back, 8 bases at V and 5 bases at J, with 19 bases in the middle. CDR3 length: 15 amino acids. Germline assignment: CDR1 LNHDA and CDR2 SQIVND (reference sequence). CDR3 amino acids: CASGGENRAENIQYF. The CDR3 DNA reads TGTGCCAGTGGGGGAGAAAACAGGGCGGAAAACATTCAGTACTTC.